This T cell receptor (beta chain) was observed in a study of blood T cell repertoires in COVID-19. How the authors handled the data: Amplified reference gene primers provided the basis for estimating nucleated cell counts. Profiling relied on immunoSEQ multiplex PCR, and the TCRdb table lists in-frame clones only, not all of them. The V and J calls and clone size were taken over from that table, and D and trimming were inferred from the DNA. The data show fewer than 400,000 clones, with under 90% seen just once and 1.5% to 2% held by the top ten. Ages ranged from roughly 18 to 100 years, with residence in under 25 US areas. For recovered donors of Cohort 3, there were two negative PCRs, clearance, or symptom resolution. The CDR3 extends over 13 amino acids. Trimming cost V 8 bases and J 2 bases, with 16 bases left between them. CDR1 is SQVTM, CDR2 ANQGSEA, per germline.

What was sequenced was PBMCs or T cells enriched from blood (not recorded which). The receptor was isolated from a woman aged 25 to 39 who had recovered from COVID-19. This chain uses TRBV29-1 with TRBJ2-7, with D perhaps TRBD2 (5 bases). CDR3 DNA: TGCAGCTTCACTCGGGGTTTTACCTACGAGCAGTACTTC. Translated: CSFTRGFTYEQYF.